This TCR beta chain was identified during a study of control samples from healthy donors and cancer patients. Using immunoSEQ multiplex PCR, the repertoire was profiled, and TCRdb retains in-frame clones only, with some absent. The sample records about 59,000 clones, around 87% being singletons. From germline, CDR1 is LGHDT and CDR2 YNNKEL (reference sequence). Trimming took 1 base from V and 5 from J, leaving 8 bases between them. The length of the CDR3 is 13 residues. The sequence was obtained from a woman aged 60 to 75 with lung cancer. Specimen: PBMCs. The rearrangement joins TRBV3-1 (or the pseudogene TRBV3-2) to TRBJ1-1, with TRBD1 as a possible D gene (5 bases). In nucleotides, the CDR3 is TGTGCCAGCAGCCAAGGAAGGGGAACTGAAGCTTTCTTT. Amino acids: CASSQGRGTEAFF.